This T cell receptor beta chain was sequenced for a study of blood T cells in healthy people across ages (dated by TCRdb to the mid-2010s). With respect to the entire study: In model experiments, template switching captured about one uniquely barcoded TCR beta cDNA molecule for every two T cells. To avoid experimental bias, donors of different ages were distributed randomly across sequencing lanes. The donors were split into four age groups: young (average around 16 years), middle-aged (about 40), aged (more than 60) and long-lived (more than 80). Using deep sequencing normalized with unique cDNA molecular identifiers, the study measured how TCR beta repertoire diversity changes with age. Two additional independent replicas of 1 million unique cDNA reads from the same blood draw were analyzed for two donors (one aged 18 to 29 and one aged 80 or older). Here is what the overall study found, with its caveats: The CMV infection status of donors was not known, potentially confounding age-related changes in expanded clonotypes. The long-lived group showed more naive CD4+ T cells, fewer expanded clones and increased TCR diversity than the aged group, suggesting age selection. Estimates of total diversity from one million sequenced T cells were regarded as lower bounds and underestimates. Because profiling used bulk unsorted PBMCs, naive and antigen-experienced compartments could not be compared conclusively. Observed TCR beta diversity correlated strongly with the percentage of naive T cells measured by flow cytometry. As age increased, observed TCR beta diversity per million T cells dropped in a roughly linear way, and a significant reduction was already evident by age 40.

This clonotype was counted between two and nine times. Its antigen remains unidentified. No much larger clone is present one base from it, and per-base qualities are unavailable. Donors were 39 systemically healthy Caucasian individuals from Russia aged roughly 6 to 90 years. Ten milliliters of peripheral blood were drawn from each donor into EDTA-treated Vacutainer tubes. PBMCs were isolated by Ficoll-Paque density-gradient centrifugation, with at least 6.5 million obtained per sample. Trizol reagent was used to extract total RNA from PBMCs, with at least 5.5 micrograms per sample. The percentages of naive CD45RAhigh/CD27high T cells were determined by flow cytometry on a PBMC aliquot from every donor. The library was prepared using 5' RACE. The reads were generated on an Illumina HiSeq 2500. A second PCR of 7 to 11 cycles was run with a J-beta primer mix and a sample-barcoded 5' primer. Each TCR beta cDNA molecule received a unique molecular identifier from a template-switch 5' adaptor carrying 12 random nucleotides. Each sample yielded at least 3 million CDR3-containing paired-end reads. All of the RNA was converted into first-strand cDNA using the Mint cDNA synthesis kit, with a TRBC-specific oligonucleotide serving as the primer. Following uracil-DNA glycosylase treatment, a first 18-cycle PCR with universal primers M1SS and BC2_uni_R was performed on all cDNA. As for the authors' bioinformatics: For normalization, 1 million high-quality reads were randomly selected from each sample, with every read carrying a distinct molecular identifier. Instead of being binned into consensus sequences, reads that shared molecular identifiers were thrown out. CDR3 identification, clonotype clustering and error correction used MiTCR with a Q25 quality threshold and the strictest error-elimination algorithm. A nonparametric unseen species model with Euler transformation was used to estimate a lower bound on total TCR beta diversity. The public reads were reanalyzed by TCRdb: fastp trimming at Q25, MiXCR alignment, in-frame beta chains only. Each entry merges the rows of one CDR3 protein and shows their most common DNA and genes. These V and J calls are TCRdb output, not the study's own analysis. For this sample the table gives 500,000 to 700,000 distinct CDR3 sequences, of which 25% to 35% were detected only once. The ten largest clones take up roughly 14% of the sample.

The cysteine opens and the phenylalanine closes a CDR3 of 15 amino acids. Only the CDR3 portion is preserved as DNA: 45 bases, with reading frame beginning at the first base. From a lookup of the germline V gene, CDR1 and CDR2 are SGHTA and FQGNSA. V gives up 1 base and J gives up 6 bases, and the segment between their germline ends measures 15 bases. The specimen sequenced was blood. This chain joins TRBV7-2 to TRBJ1-2; confidence is insufficient to name the D gene. The receptor was isolated from an elderly woman in good health. The CDR3 loop reads CASSLDAVPRHGYTF. The DNA sequence reads TGTGCCAGCAGCTTAGATGCGGTCCCACGCCATGGCTACACCTTC.